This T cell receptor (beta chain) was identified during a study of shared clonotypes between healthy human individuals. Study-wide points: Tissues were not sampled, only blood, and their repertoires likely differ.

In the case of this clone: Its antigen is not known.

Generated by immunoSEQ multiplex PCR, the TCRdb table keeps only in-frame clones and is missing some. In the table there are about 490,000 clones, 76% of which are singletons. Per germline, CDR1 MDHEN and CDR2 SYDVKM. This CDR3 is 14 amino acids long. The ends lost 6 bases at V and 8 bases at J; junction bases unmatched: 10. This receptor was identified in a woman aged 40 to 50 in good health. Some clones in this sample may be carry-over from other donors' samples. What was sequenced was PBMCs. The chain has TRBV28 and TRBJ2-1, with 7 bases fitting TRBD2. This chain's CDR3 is CASSRPLTSDEQFF. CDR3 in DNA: TGTGCCAGCAGCCGCCCCCTTACTAGCGATGAGCAGTTCTTC.